The 18 T cell receptor beta chains presented below share a single source sample, sequenced in a study of spatial heterogeneity in lung cancer. Time point meaning: sample taken at primary tumor resection. Sequencing of whole RNA from tumor, nontumor lung or frozen PBMC involved no sorting. TCRdb called the 5' RACE reads again in MiXCR, with one record for every CDR3 protein. The sample records tens of thousands of distinct CDR3 sequences, about 6.7% being singletons. The specimen was PBMCs, collected at surgery. The receptors were gathered from a female donor with early-stage non-small cell lung cancer.

This clonotype was seen only a few times. The gene calls are TRBV4-3 and TRBJ1-4; tentatively, D is TRBD1 (5 bases). Deletions cut 0 bases from V and 7 bases from J, with 18 bases between. This CDR3 is 17 amino acids long. In germline, CDR1 is LGHNA, CDR2 YSLEER. The CDR3 loop is CASSQDGRGGSSEKLFF. The DNA of the CDR3 is TGCGCCAGCAGCCAAGACGGCCGCGGGGGATCGTCTGAAAAACTGTTTTTT.

The chain uses TRBV12-3 or TRBV12-4 and TRBJ2-3, with 8 bases that match TRBD1. Trimming took 5 bases from V and 6 from J; bases not matched to a gene: 7. The CDR3 loop spans 14 amino acids. The CDR3 DNA reads as TGTGCCAGCAGTCCGGGGGACAGGATCGATACGCAGTATTTT. Amino acid sequence: CASSPGDRIDTQYF.

This clonotype was recorded at least ten times. The gene calls are TRBV6-2 or TRBV6-3 and TRBJ2-1, with D unresolved. Germline V lookup: CDR1 MNHEY, CDR2 SVGEGT. V was trimmed by 7 bases and J by 2 bases, leaving 15 bases between them. The CDR3 length is 15 residues. This CDR3 reads CASTVNRPTYNEQFF. CDR3 coding DNA: TGTGCCAGCACCGTAAATAGGCCGACCTACAATGAGCAGTTCTTC.

Ten or more counts support this clonotype. This chain links TRBV7-2 with TRBJ2-3; D uncertain. Germline V CDR1 and CDR2: SGHTA, FQGNSA. Trimming pared 5 bases from V and 5 bases from J, leaving 5 bases between. This CDR3 spans 11 amino acids. The CDR3 nucleotides read TGTGCCAGCAGCCCTCTAGATACGCAGTATTTT. It yields the protein CASSPLDTQYF.

This clonotype came up many times. The chain is built from TRBV7-2 and TRBJ2-1; D unclear. The CDR3 covers 12 residues. The germline V and J ends were trimmed by 5 bases and 8 bases, with 10 bases remaining between them. Germline assignment: CDR1 SGHTA and CDR2 FQGNSA. CDR3 sequence reads: CASSNPTDEQFF. The DNA for the CDR3 is TGTGCCAGCAGCAACCCTACGGATGAGCAGTTCTTC.

In its sample, this clonotype was seen a few times. The genes are TRBV20-1 and TRBJ1-2; D is ambiguous. The CDR3 contains 12 residues. V was trimmed by 3 bases and J by 5 bases, leaving 10 bases between them. CDR1 DFQATT and CDR2 SNEGSKA come from the germline V gene (reference sequence). The CDR3 DNA sequence: TGCAGTGCTAGGGTACTGGAATATGGCTACACCTTC. Amino acid sequence: CSARVLEYGYTF.

The chain has TRBV6-1 and TRBJ1-4; no clear D gene. This CDR3 is built from 17 residues. Germline V gene lookup returns CDR1 MNHNS and CDR2 SASEGT. Trimming left V 0 bases short and J 2 bases short, with 13 bases between. This CDR3 is CASSEAPLSSTNEKLFF. The CDR3 nucleotides read TGTGCCAGCAGTGAAGCGCCCCTTTCTTCGACTAATGAAAAACTGTTTTTT.

The sample holds many counts of this clonotype. The rearrangement joins TRBV11-2 to TRBJ2-1; 7 positions agree with TRBD2. The ends lost 1 base at V and 2 bases at J; junction bases unmatched: 14. Germline lookup yields CDR1 SGHAT and CDR2 FQNNGV. The CDR3 length is 19 residues. The CDR3 DNA reads as TGTGCCAGCAGCTTAGGTCTGCTGGGAGGGACCATGGCCTACAATGAGCAGTTCTTC. It yields the protein CASSLGLLGGTMAYNEQFF.

The CDR3 loop is CASSQEQGGPGTEAFF. Written as DNA, the CDR3 is TGTGCCAGCAGCCAAGAGCAAGGGGGGCCCGGGACTGAAGCTTTCTTT. The chain has TRBV3-1 and TRBJ1-1, with D tentatively TRBD1 (6 bases). The CDR3 sequence is 16 residues long. V was shortened by 0 bases and J by 5 bases, with 16 bases between the two germline ends. Per germline, CDR1 LGHDT and CDR2 YNNKEL (reference sequence).

V is TRBV20-1 and J is TRBJ2-7; D is ambiguous. The CDR3 spans 13 residues. Germline values: CDR1 DFQATT, CDR2 SNEGSKA (reference sequence). V lost 5 bases, J lost 4 bases, and 15 bases lay in between. In DNA, the CDR3 is TGCAGTGCTTATAGACCCCCCGGTTACGAGCAGTACTTC. It codes for CSAYRPPGYEQYF.

This clonotype was recorded at least ten times. The rearrangement joins TRBV2 to TRBJ1-2, with a weak D call TRBD1 (5 bases). Trimming removed 0 bases from V and 4 bases from J, with 9 bases in between. From germline, CDR1 is SNHLY and CDR2 FYNNEI. This CDR3 region has 14 residues. CDR3 amino acids: CASSEARQFYGYTF. CDR3 DNA: TGTGCCAGCAGTGAAGCGCGACAGTTCTATGGCTACACCTTC.

This clonotype was detected a few times. This chain uses TRBV7-9 with TRBJ2-4, with TRBD1 identical over 10 bases. This CDR3 has 17 amino acids. The V and J ends lost 1 base and 1 base, in that order; junction bases with no gene match: 4. Germline loops: CDR1 SEHNR, CDR2 FQNEAQ (reference sequence). CDR3 sequence (DNA): TGTGCCAGCAGCTTAGGGGCGGGACAGGGGGCCAAAAACATTCAGTACTTC. The encoded protein is CASSLGAGQGAKNIQYF.

This clonotype came up a few times. The chain carries TRBV5-1 and TRBJ1-1; D perhaps matches TRBD1 (5 bases). This CDR3 contains 14 residues. From germline, CDR1 is SGHRS and CDR2 YFSETQ. Trimming took 3 bases from V and 3 from J, leaving 12 bases between them. The CDR3, as DNA: TGCGCCAGCAGCTCCATAGGGGCCTACACTGAAGCTTTCTTT. This encodes CASSSIGAYTEAFF.

This clonotype was seen ten or more times. This chain links TRBV7-2 with TRBJ2-5, with TRBD1 as a possible D gene (5 bases). Germline V gene lookup returns CDR1 SGHTA and CDR2 FQGNSA. The CDR3 runs 14 residues. The ends were cut back, 5 bases at V and 2 bases at J, with 12 bases in the middle. CDR3 DNA sequence: TGTGCCAGCAGCCAACCCCCAGGGCAAGAGACCCAGTACTTC. Protein sequence: CASSQPPGQETQYF.

This clonotype has more than one count but fewer than ten. This chain uses TRBV20-1 with TRBJ2-3; no clear D gene. The V gene's germline CDR1 is DFQATT and CDR2 SNEGSKA (reference sequence). V dropped 3 bases and J dropped 0 bases, with 13 bases sitting between them. The CDR3 length is 15 residues. CDR3 nucleotide sequence: TGCAGTGCTAGGGTAGCAGCTACTAGCACAGATACGCAGTATTTT. Translating gives CSARVAATSTDTQYF.

The chain joins TRBV5-1 to TRBJ2-3; 11 positions match TRBD2. Per germline, CDR1 SGHRS and CDR2 YFSETQ. The CDR3 runs 15 residues. The V segment lost 9 bases and the J segment 0 bases; nucleotides outside the gene matches: 6. Here the CDR3 reads CATGTSGASTDTQYF. CDR3 DNA sequence: TGCGCCACAGGGACTAGCGGTGCCAGCACAGATACGCAGTATTTT.

This clonotype was observed many times. V gene TRBV2 combines with J gene TRBJ2-2; D may be TRBD2 (5 bases). Germline V gene sequence: CDR1 SNHLY, CDR2 FYNNEI. Deletions cut 6 bases from V and 9 bases from J, with 11 bases between. The CDR3 has 12 amino acids. CDR3 nucleotide sequence: TGTGCCAGCAGGGGCGCGGGTTGGGAGCTGTTTTTT. Residues: CASRGAGWELFF.

The chain is built from TRBV7-3 and TRBJ1-5; possibly TRBD1 for D (5 bases). This CDR3 contains 18 residues. With 6 bases removed from V and 4 bases from J, the gap between germline ends came to 25 bases. Germline CDR1 is SGHTA and CDR2 is FQGTGA. CDR3 loop: CASSPRARLWGLNQPQHF. CDR3 sequence (DNA): TGTGCCAGCAGTCCGCGGGCCCGTCTCTGGGGCCTAAATCAGCCCCAGCATTTT.